Detailed here is one T cell receptor (beta chain). Its antigen is undetermined. CDR1 is MNHEY and CDR2 is SMNVEV in the germline V gene (reference sequence). This CDR3 spans 16 amino acids. The V end lost 7 bases, the J end lost 4 bases, and 22 bases lay between the germline ends. These donors were members of the roughly 120-subject validation cohort, a group separate from the approximately 620-subject first cohort. Clones were sequenced by immunoSEQ multiplex PCR, and TCRdb holds only the in-frame ones, with some missing. There are approximately 110,000 clones in the sample; around 94% occur only once, and roughly 1.2% lies in the top ten. These data are taken from a study of cytomegalovirus exposure and HLA in healthy donors. Study-level background: It was reported in a later analysis that the 95 to 150 validation repertoires used the same platform as the roughly 670 first-cohort repertoires.

Broader study findings: Subsequent analysis found a tendency for first-cohort TCR clusters to co-occur within the 120 or so validation repertoires.

This sequence originates from a woman between 18 and 29 years old in good health and CMV-seronegative. The sequencing sample was made of PBMCs. The rearrangement links TRBV27 to TRBJ1-2; D gene uncertain. The CDR3 is CASTNRPPTGVYGYTF. CDR3 DNA sequence: TGTGCCAGCACCAATCGCCCCCCTACGGGAGTCTATGGCTACACCTTC.